Sequencing of this T cell receptor beta chain was carried out in a study of blood T cell repertoires in COVID-19. Study in general: Whether acute or convalescent, the COVID-19 samples came from the United States, Italy and Spain. PBMCs, B-cell-depleted T cells, or T cells provided the cDNA or gDNA that made up the material.

V lost 7 bases to trimming and J lost 3 bases; unmatched junction nucleotides: 10. The V gene's germline CDR1 is SQVTM and CDR2 ANQGSEA. The CDR3 runs to 14 residues. Original methodology: Nucleated cell counts were estimated from reference gene primer amplification. The assay was immunoSEQ multiplex PCR, and TCRdb's table has in-frame clones only and misses some. V and J calls and clone size follow that table, whereas D and trimming were derived from the DNA. The sample gives 150,000 to 200,000 clones, around 85% of which show up once; roughly 8.2% is in the top ten. The chain carries TRBV29-1 and TRBJ2-7, with 9 positions matching TRBD1. Input material: peripheral blood. The TCR was taken from a woman in her sixties or seventies with acute or convalescent COVID-19. The DNA of the CDR3 is TGCAGCGCCCAACTCCGGGACAGGGACTACGAGCAGTACTTC. Translating gives CSAQLRDRDYEQYF.